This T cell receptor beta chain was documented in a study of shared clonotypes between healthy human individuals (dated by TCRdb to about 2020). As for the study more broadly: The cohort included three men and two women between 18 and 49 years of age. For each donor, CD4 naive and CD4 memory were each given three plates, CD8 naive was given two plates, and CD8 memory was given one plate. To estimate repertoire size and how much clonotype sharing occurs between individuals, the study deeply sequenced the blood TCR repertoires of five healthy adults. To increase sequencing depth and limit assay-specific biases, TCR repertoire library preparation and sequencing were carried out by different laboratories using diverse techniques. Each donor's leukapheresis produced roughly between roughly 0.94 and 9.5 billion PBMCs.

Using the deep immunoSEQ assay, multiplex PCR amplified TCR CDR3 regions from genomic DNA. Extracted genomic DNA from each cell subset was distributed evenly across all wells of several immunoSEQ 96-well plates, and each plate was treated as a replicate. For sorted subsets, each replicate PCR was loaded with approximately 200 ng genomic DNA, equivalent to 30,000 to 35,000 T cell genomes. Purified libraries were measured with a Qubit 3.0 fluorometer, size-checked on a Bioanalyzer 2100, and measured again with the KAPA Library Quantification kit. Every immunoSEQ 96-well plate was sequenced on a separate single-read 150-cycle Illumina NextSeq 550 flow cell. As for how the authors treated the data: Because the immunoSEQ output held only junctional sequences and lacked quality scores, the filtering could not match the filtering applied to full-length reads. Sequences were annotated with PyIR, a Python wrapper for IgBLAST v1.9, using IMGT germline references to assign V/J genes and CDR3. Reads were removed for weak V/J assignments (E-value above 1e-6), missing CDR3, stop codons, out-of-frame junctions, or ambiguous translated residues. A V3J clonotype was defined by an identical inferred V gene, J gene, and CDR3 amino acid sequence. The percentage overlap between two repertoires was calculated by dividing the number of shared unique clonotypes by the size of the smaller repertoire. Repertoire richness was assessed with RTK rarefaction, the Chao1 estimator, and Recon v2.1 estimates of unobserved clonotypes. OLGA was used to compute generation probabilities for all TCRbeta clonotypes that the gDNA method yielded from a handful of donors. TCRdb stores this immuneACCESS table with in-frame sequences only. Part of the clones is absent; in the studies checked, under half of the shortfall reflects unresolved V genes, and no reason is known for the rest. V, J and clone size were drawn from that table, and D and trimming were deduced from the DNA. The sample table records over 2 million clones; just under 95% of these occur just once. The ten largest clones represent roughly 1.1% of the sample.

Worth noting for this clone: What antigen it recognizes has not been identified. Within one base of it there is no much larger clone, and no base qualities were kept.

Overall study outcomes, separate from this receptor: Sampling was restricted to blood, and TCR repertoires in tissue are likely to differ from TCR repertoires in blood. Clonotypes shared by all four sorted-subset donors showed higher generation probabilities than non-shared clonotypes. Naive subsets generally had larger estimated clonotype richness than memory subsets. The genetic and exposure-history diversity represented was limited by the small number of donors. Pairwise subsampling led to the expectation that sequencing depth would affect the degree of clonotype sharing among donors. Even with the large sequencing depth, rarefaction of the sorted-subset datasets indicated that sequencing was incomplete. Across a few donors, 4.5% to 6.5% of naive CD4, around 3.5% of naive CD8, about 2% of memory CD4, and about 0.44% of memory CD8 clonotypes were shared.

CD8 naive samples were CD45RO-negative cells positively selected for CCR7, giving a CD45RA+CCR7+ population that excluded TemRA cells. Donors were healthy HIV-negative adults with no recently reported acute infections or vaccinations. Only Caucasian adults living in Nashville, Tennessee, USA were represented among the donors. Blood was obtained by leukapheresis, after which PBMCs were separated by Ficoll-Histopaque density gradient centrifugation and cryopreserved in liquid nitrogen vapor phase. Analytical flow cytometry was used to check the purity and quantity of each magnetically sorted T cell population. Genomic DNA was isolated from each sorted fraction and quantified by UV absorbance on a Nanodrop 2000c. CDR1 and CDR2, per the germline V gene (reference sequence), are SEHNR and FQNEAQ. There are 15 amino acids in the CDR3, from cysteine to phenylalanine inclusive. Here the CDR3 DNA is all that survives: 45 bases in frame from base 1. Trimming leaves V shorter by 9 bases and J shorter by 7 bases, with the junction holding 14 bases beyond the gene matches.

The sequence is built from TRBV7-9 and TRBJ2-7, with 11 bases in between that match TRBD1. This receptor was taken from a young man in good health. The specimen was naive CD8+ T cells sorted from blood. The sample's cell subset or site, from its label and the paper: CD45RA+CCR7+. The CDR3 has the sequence CASNAVGQGESEQYF. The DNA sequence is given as TGTGCCAGTAACGCAGTGGGACAGGGGGAATCGGAGCAGTACTTC.